The 7 T cell receptor beta chains reported below all come from one sample, sequenced in a study of T cells in Graves' hyperthyroidism and ophthalmopathy. Amplified regions were TCR beta CDR3 sequences from RNA transcripts. First-round RT-PCR with HTBI primers amplified the TCR CDR3 region. TCRdb itself ran the multiplex PCR reads through MiXCR, one entry per CDR3 protein. The sample consists of approximately 510,000 distinct CDR3 sequences, around 21% of them appearing once. The material sequenced was blood. The source of these receptors is a man aged 18 to 30 with Graves' hyperthyroidism.

This clonotype was counted only a few times. The chain couples TRBV20-1 to TRBJ2-7; TRBD1 matches at 8 bases. From germline, CDR1 is DFQATT and CDR2 SNEGSKA (reference sequence). The CDR3 consists of 14 residues. Trimming took 4 bases from V and 7 from J; bases not matched to a gene: 12. CDR3 sequence reads: CSAKPRQGTIEQYF. DNA of the CDR3: TGCAGTGCTAAACCAAGACAGGGGACGATTGAGCAGTACTTC.

The chain uses TRBV7-8 and TRBJ2-7; the D gene is possibly TRBD1 (6 bases). The length of the CDR3 is 12 residues. The V and J ends lost 3 bases and 5 bases respectively, with 8 bases between them. Germline lookup yields CDR1 SGHVS and CDR2 FQNEAQ. CDR3 sequence: CASSLNRDEQYF. The CDR3 DNA sequence: TGTGCCAGCAGCTTGAACAGGGACGAGCAGTACTTC.

The table lists this clonotype with many counts. The J gene is TRBJ1-5, the V gene TRBV24-1; D is unresolved. CDR1 is KGHDR, CDR2 SFDVKD, per germline. V was trimmed by 7 bases and J by 4 bases, leaving 1 base between them. This CDR3 has 10 amino acids. The CDR3 sequence: CATRNQPQHF. CDR3 DNA: TGTGCCACCAGAAATCAGCCCCAGCATTTT.

This clonotype was seen ten or more times. The gene calls are TRBV29-1 and TRBJ1-1; TRBD1 agrees at 7 bases. V was clipped by 4 bases and J by 4 bases; unmatched bases: 9. The CDR3 length is 14 residues. Germline V lookup: CDR1 SQVTM, CDR2 ANQGSEA. The CDR3 here is CSVAGTAFSTEAFF. The CDR3 bases are TGCAGCGTTGCCGGGACAGCATTTTCCACTGAAGCTTTCTTT.

There are many counts of this clonotype. V and J are TRBV5-1 and TRBJ1-1; D is uncertain. V lost 2 bases, J lost 2 bases, and 7 bases lay in between. The germline gives CDR1 SGHRS, CDR2 YFSETQ. The CDR3 totals 13 residues. CDR3 coding DNA: TGCGCCAGCAGCTTTATAGGTAACACTGAAGCTTTCTTT. This translates into CASSFIGNTEAFF.

Many counts were recorded for this clonotype. The chain uses TRBV25-1 and TRBJ1-1; D is undetermined. The CDR3 is 18 residues long. Germline V gene lookup returns CDR1 MGHDK and CDR2 SYGVNS. Trimming took 1 base from V and 1 from J, leaving 19 bases between them. This CDR3 is CASSEWTLGGGGNTEAFF. The CDR3 DNA is TGTGCCAGCAGTGAATGGACTCTGGGCGGAGGTGGGAACACTGAAGCTTTCTTT.

The chain combines TRBV28 with TRBJ2-7; D unresolved. Germline CDR1 is MDHEN and CDR2 is SYDVKM. Trimming removed 5 bases from V and 4 bases from J, with 9 bases in between. CDR3 length equals 12 residues. The CDR3 loop reads CASSRNRYEQYF. For the CDR3, the DNA is TGTGCCAGCAGTCGAAATCGATACGAGCAGTACTTC.